This is a list of T cell receptor beta chains from one sample in a study of T cell responses to AZD1222 COVID-19 vaccine. Sequenced by immunoSEQ multiplex PCR; TCRdb stores in-frame clones only, minus some. The sample holds more than 110,000 clones, 93% seen once. This material consisted of peripheral blood, taken on day 0 of AZD1222 vaccination. The source is an adult in good health. The CDR3 runs from the conserved cysteine through the conserved F or W. D genes are given only for firm matches. The size entry is marked missing in some rows and otherwise reads once, few, many or a size class.

NA	TRBV19	NA	TRBJ1-5	CASSTANQPQHF	TGTGCCAGTAGTACGGCAAATCAGCCCCAGCATTTT
NA	TRBV5-1	TRBD1	TRBJ1-3	CASGTDSGNTIYF	TGCGCCAGCGGGACAGACTCTGGAAACACCATATATTTT
NA	TRBV29-1	NA	TRBJ1-1	CSVRAGLGTEAFF	TGCAGCGTTCGGGCAGGCCTAGGCACTGAAGCTTTCTTT
NA	TRBV13	NA	TRBJ1-1	CASSLDRKAFF	TGTGCCAGCAGCTTAGACCGAAAAGCTTTCTTT
NA	TRBV19	NA	TRBJ1-4	CASSAEKLFF	TGTGCCAGTAGCGCTGAAAAACTGTTTTTT
NA	TRBV4-1	TRBD1	TRBJ1-5	CASSQDPHGTGEWGASFQPQHF	TGCGCCAGCAGCCAAGATCCGCATGGGACAGGGGAGTGGGGGGCTAGCTTTCAGCCCCAGCATTTT
NA	TRBV5-8	TRBD1	TRBJ2-5	CASSLKTGPKLQETQYF	TGTGCCAGCAGCCTCAAGACAGGGCCTAAACTCCAAGAGACCCAGTACTTC
NA	TRBV25-1	NA	TRBJ1-1	CASKANTEAFF	TGTGCCAGCAAGGCGAACACTGAAGCTTTCTTT
few	TRBV5-6	TRBD2	TRBJ2-3	CASSFWTSSFSTDTQYF	TGTGCCAGCAGCTTCTGGACTAGCAGTTTTAGCACAGATACGCAGTATTTT
NA	TRBV18	NA	TRBJ2-7	CASSPGDLYEQYF	TGTGCCAGCTCACCAGGAGATCTCTACGAGCAGTACTTC
once	TRBV19	NA	TRBJ1-2	CASSIGGGGLYGYTF	TGTGCCAGTAGTATAGGAGGCGGGGGCCTCTATGGCTACACCTTC
NA	TRBV21-1	NA	TRBJ1-3	CASLMDTGNSGNTIYF	TGTGCCAGCTTAATGGACACGGGAAACTCTGGAAACACCATATATTTT
NA	TRBV5-1	TRBD1	TRBJ1-1	CASSELDRGNTEAFF	TGCGCCAGCAGCGAACTGGACAGGGGAAACACTGAAGCTTTCTTT
NA	TRBV9	TRBD1	TRBJ1-5	CASSVERAGGDNQPQHF	TGTGCCAGCAGCGTAGAGAGGGCAGGGGGCGACAATCAGCCCCAGCATTTT
NA	TRBV7-9	NA	TRBJ1-1	CASSFVEQGNTEAFF	TGTGCCAGCAGCTTTGTGGAACAGGGTAACACTGAAGCTTTCTTT
NA	TRBV3-1/TRBV3-2	NA	TRBJ2-5	CASSQPGLDPETQYF	TGTGCCAGCAGCCAACCAGGACTGGATCCAGAGACCCAGTACTTC
NA	TRBV30	NA	TRBJ1-1	CAWRGQGRADTEAFF	TGTGCCTGGAGGGGGCAGGGTAGGGCGGACACTGAAGCTTTCTTT
once	TRBV19	TRBD1	TRBJ1-6	CASQTGNSPLHF	TGTGCCAGTCAGACAGGGAATTCACCCCTCCACTTT
NA	TRBV27	TRBD2	TRBJ2-2	CASSLGRGDTGELFF	TGTGCCAGCAGTTTAGGGCGGGGGGACACCGGGGAGCTGTTTTTT